This TCR beta chain was found in a study of T cell responses to AZD1222 COVID-19 vaccine (dated by TCRdb to 2020 to 2022). Study-wide context: AZD1222 recipients given second doses at about 4 weeks or at about 12 weeks were pooled, since spike-specific TCR depth and breadth were not found to differ between the two schedules. Trial participants were enrolled by age into subgroups of 18-55, 56-69 and 70-plus years, and roughly 150, 30 and 60 TCR-sequenced participants, respectively, were included in these subgroups. A total of under 250 trial participants underwent TCR sequencing, of whom 207 had received two doses of AZD1222 and some 25 had received two doses of the MenACWY control vaccine.

Here is what the overall study found, with its caveats: After two AZD1222 doses, spike-specific TCR breadth and depth were significantly higher than at day 0 and than in MenACWY recipients. The whole spike protein was spanned by vaccine-associated CD4 TCRs, and dominant responses were seen in regions 160-218 and 743-854. Conclusions about previously exposed vaccinees are limited, since just 5 to 7 AZD1222 recipients were seropositive for SARS-CoV-2 at baseline. Epitopes outside the regions mutated in the B.1.351 and B.1.1.7 variants were reportedly recognized by nearly half of the unique spike-specific TCRs. Because no samples from the day 14 peak response were available, repertoires could be characterized only after the peak T cell response. Most participants were white British and females outnumbered males, and the authors suggested that clonal diversity may have been underestimated. The 56-69-year group was small, and its depth increase did not reach significance, likely because of low power.

The CDR3 regions of human TCRbeta chains were analyzed by immunosequencing. As for the original processing: TCRs in the repertoires were compared against a reference library of SARS-CoV-2-specific TCRs that had been generated with the MIRA antigen-specificity platform. Breadth was defined as the fraction of unique TCRs that were SARS-CoV-2-associated. Depth was defined as the fraction of total T cells that were SARS-CoV-2-associated. Using the MIRA data, each spike-specific TCR was mapped to the spike region that the TCR reacts to and placed in a CD4 or CD8 class. Log10-transformed breadth and depth values were compared by one-way ANOVA with Sidak's multiple comparisons tests. The clones in this table, taken by TCRdb from immuneACCESS, are in-frame only. Not every clone is retained; where verified, under half of the shortfall comes from an unresolved V gene, and the cause of the rest is unknown. V and J calls plus clone size are reproduced from that table; the DNA served to infer D and trimming. This sample is represented by roughly 97,000 clones; around 89% of them were singletons. The ten most abundant clones make up approximately 7.5% of the sample.

To note about this clone: Its antigen is not yet known. No quality values exist for individual bases; no much larger clone is one base distant.

The time point label, as the study defines it: baseline before first vaccination. Vaccinee samples were obtained from the UK trials COV001 and COV002, which included a single-blind randomized controlled phase 2/3 trial of AZD1222 (ChAdOx1 nCoV-19) in healthy adults. For TCRbeta chain sequencing, PBMC samples from trial participants were taken at day 0 and at day 28 after the second dose. The source was peripheral blood, collected on day 0 of AZD1222 vaccination. The clonotype originates from an adult in good health.

The DNA sequence follows: TGTGCCAGCAGCCAAGTGACTAGCGGGGGCAACACCGGGGAGCTGTTTTTT. The translation is CASSQVTSGGNTGELFF. In this chain, TRBV3-1 (or the pseudogene TRBV3-2) is recombined with TRBJ2-2; the junction holds 12 bases that match TRBD2. V trim: 1 base; J trim: 2 bases; unmatched bases: 2. The germline V gene (reference sequence) gives CDR1 as LGHDT and CDR2 as YNNKEL. The CDR3 runs 17 amino acids, cysteine and phenylalanine included. Only the CDR3 DNA stays, 51 bases, in frame from base 1.